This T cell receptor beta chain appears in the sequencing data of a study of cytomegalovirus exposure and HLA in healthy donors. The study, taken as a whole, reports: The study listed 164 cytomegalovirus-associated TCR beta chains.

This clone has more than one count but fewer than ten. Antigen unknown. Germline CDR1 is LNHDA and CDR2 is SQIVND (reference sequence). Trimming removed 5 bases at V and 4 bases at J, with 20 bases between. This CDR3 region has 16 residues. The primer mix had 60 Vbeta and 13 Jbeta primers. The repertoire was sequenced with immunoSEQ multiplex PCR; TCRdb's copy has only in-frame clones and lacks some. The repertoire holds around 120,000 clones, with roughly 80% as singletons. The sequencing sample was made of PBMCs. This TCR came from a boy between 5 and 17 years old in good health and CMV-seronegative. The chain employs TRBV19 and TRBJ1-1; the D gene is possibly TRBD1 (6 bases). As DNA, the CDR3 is TGTGCCAGTAGTCATACAGGGACCCTCAGAGGCACTGAAGCTTTCTTT. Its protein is CASSHTGTLRGTEAFF.